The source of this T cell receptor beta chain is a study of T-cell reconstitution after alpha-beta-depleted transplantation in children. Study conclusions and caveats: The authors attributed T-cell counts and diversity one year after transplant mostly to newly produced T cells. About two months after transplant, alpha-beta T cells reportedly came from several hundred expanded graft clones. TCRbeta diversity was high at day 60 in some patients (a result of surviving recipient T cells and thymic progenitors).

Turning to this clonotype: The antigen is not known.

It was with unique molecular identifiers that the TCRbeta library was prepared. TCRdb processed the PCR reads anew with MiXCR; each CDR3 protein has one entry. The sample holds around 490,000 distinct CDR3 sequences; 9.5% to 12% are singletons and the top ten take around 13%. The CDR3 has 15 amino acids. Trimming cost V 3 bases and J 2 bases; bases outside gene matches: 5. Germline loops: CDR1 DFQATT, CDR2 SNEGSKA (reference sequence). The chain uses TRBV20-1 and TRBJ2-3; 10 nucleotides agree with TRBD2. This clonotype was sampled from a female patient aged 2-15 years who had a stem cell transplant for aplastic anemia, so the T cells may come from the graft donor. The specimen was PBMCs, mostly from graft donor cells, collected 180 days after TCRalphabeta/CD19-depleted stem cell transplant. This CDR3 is CSARASGRATDTQYF. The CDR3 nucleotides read TGCAGTGCTAGGGCAAGCGGGAGGGCCACAGATACGCAGTATTTT.